This passage covers 28 T cell receptor beta chains from one sample sequenced in a study of molecular identifiers for immune sequencing clone quantification. In TCRdb, the PCR reads were re-called with MiXCR into one record per CDR3 protein. The sample includes a few hundred thousand distinct CDR3 sequences, roughly a quarter of them seen just once. The sequencing sample was made of naive CD8+ T cells from blood, with Jurkat cell RNA spiked in. The subset here: FACS-sorted CD8+CD4-CCR7+CD45RA+ naive T cells. The receptors shown here come from a human donor in good health. Some libraries in this study had Jurkat cell RNA spiked in.

A word on this clonotype: A much more abundant neighbour one base away suggests this may be a read error. This chain connects TRBV7-9 to TRBJ2-3; 7 positions match TRBD2. The V gene end was trimmed by 4 bases and the J gene end by 3 bases; junction bases not matched to a gene: 7. CDR1 is SEHNR and CDR2 is FQNEAQ in the germline V gene (reference sequence). The CDR3 is made up of 15 amino acids. The CDR3 here is CASSSKRGRTDTQYF. CDR3 in DNA: TGTGCCAGCAGCTCAAAGCGGGGTAGGACAGATACGCAGTATTTT.

This clonotype was observed at least ten times. The chain has TRBV2 and TRBJ1-5, with 8 positions matching TRBD1. V gave up 6 bases and J gave up 4 bases; unmatched junction bases: 11. The CDR3 is 16 amino acids. CDR1 is SNHLY, CDR2 FYNNEI, per germline. CDR3 residues: CASSVEGQGINQPQHF. DNA for the CDR3: TGTGCCAGCAGCGTCGAAGGACAGGGTATAAATCAGCCCCAGCATTTT.

The chain links TRBV27 to TRBJ2-7, with 9 bases identical to TRBD1. V gave up 5 bases and J gave up 10 bases; unmatched junction bases: 9. The CDR3 has 13 residues. Germline CDR1 reads MNHEY; CDR2 reads SMNVEV (reference sequence). CDR3 region: CASSPGQGTTQYF. The DNA of the CDR3 is TGTGCCAGCAGTCCGGGACAGGGCACCACACAGTACTTC.

This clonotype showed up many times. The chain couples TRBV7-9 to TRBJ2-3, with D unresolved. Trimming took off 7 bases at V and 2 bases at J, with 16 bases between the two ends. Germline V lookup: CDR1 SEHNR, CDR2 FQNEAQ (reference sequence). The CDR3 is 15 residues long. CDR3 nucleotide sequence: TGTGCCAGCATCGAGACTTGGGGTCTCACAGATACGCAGTATTTT. It yields the protein CASIETWGLTDTQYF.

About this clonotype itself: The junction differs from germline at one of its ends, possibly a read error. The chain's CDR3 is CASSLGQISIYEQSF. CDR3 nucleotide sequence: TGTGCCAGCAGCTTAGGACAGATATCTATCTACGAGCAGTCCTTC. The rearrangement joins TRBV7-9 to TRBJ2-7; D may be TRBD1 (5 bases). This CDR3 has 15 amino acids. Germline V gene sequence: CDR1 SEHNR, CDR2 FQNEAQ (reference sequence).

The gene calls are TRBV4-3 and TRBJ1-2, with D possibly matching TRBD1 (5 bases). Germline CDR1 and CDR2: LGHNA and YSLEER. The CDR3 contains 15 residues. The V end was cut by 1 base, the J end by 4 bases, with 13 bases between. CDR3 sequence reads: CASSQGRAGSYGYTF. The CDR3, as DNA: TGCGCCAGCAGCCAAGGTAGGGCAGGGAGCTATGGCTACACCTTC.

This clonotype was observed at least ten times. The gene calls are TRBV7-9 and TRBJ1-5, with D maybe TRBD1 (5 bases). CDR3 length: 14 amino acids. Germline V lookup: CDR1 SEHNR, CDR2 FQNEAQ (reference sequence). The V gene lost 6 bases and the J gene lost 3 bases, with 12 bases spanning the gap. CDR3 sequence reads: CASSREGDNQPQHF. Written as DNA, the CDR3 is TGTGCCAGCAGTAGGGAAGGGGACAATCAGCCCCAGCATTTT.

The table lists this clonotype with a few counts. This rearrangement joins TRBV12-3 or TRBV12-4 to TRBJ2-7, with TRBD1 matching 7 bases. The CDR3 runs to 15 residues. V lost 0 bases and J lost 3; bases outside the gene matches: 5. The DNA for the CDR3 is TGTGCCAGCAGTTTAGCCGGGACAGAATACTACGAGCAGTACTTC. Amino acid sequence: CASSLAGTEYYEQYF.

V usage is TRBV6-2 or TRBV6-3 and J usage is TRBJ2-3, with D possibly being TRBD1 or TRBD2 (6 bases each). CDR3 size: 16 residues. Germline V lookup: CDR1 MNHEY, CDR2 SVGEGT. V was cut by 0 bases and J by 5 bases, with 15 bases left in between. CDR3 in amino acids: CASSYSMPGGGDTQYF. The CDR3 DNA follows: TGTGCCAGCAGTTACTCGATGCCAGGAGGGGGAGATACGCAGTATTTT.

Here the CDR3 reads CASSQEDKINYGYTF. The CDR3 DNA reads as TGCGCCAGCAGCCAAGAAGACAAAATAAACTATGGCTACACCTTC. The chain links TRBV4-1 to TRBJ1-2; D ambiguous. The CDR3 runs 15 residues. V was shortened by 0 bases and J by 2 bases, with 10 bases between the two germline ends. CDR1 and CDR2 from the germline V gene are MGHRA and YSYEKL.

This clonotype was counted between two and nine times. The chain is built from TRBV12-3 or TRBV12-4 and TRBJ2-6; D call uncertain. Trimming removed 4 bases at V and 0 bases at J, with 13 bases between. CDR3 size: 17 residues. The CDR3 here is CASSSGLFTSGANVLTF. For the CDR3, the DNA is TGTGCCAGCAGTTCCGGGCTCTTCACCTCTGGGGCCAACGTCCTGACTTTC.

The rearrangement joins TRBV4-3 to TRBJ1-1; 7 bases line up with TRBD1. The V gene's germline CDR1 is LGHNA and CDR2 YSLEER. The CDR3 has 18 amino acids. The V segment lost 0 bases and the J segment 0 bases; nucleotides outside the gene matches: 10. The CDR3 region has the DNA TGCGCCAGCAGCCAAGATCTGGCATCCGGACAGGTGAACACTGAAGCTTTCTTT. It is translated as CASSQDLASGQVNTEAFF.

The chain uses TRBV11-2 and TRBJ2-7; TRBD1 matches 9 bases. The CDR3 runs 18 residues. With V trimmed by 0 bases and J by 5 bases, 14 bases remained unmatched. Germline assignment: CDR1 SGHAT and CDR2 FQNNGV. In DNA, the CDR3 is TGTGCCAGCAGCTTAGAAAAGGGGGCCGGGACAGGGTCCCACGAGCAGTACTTC. Residues: CASSLEKGAGTGSHEQYF.

In this sample, this clonotype turned up many times. The chain links TRBV12-3 or TRBV12-4 to TRBJ1-1, with D possibly matching TRBD1 (6 bases). The CDR3 totals 14 residues. V was pared by 7 bases and J by 0 bases, with 12 bases between. The DNA for the CDR3 is TGTGCCAGCAAACCGGACAGACTGAACACTGAAGCTTTCTTT. It encodes CASKPDRLNTEAFF.

This clonotype occurred many times. The genes are TRBV5-1 and TRBJ1-2; D is uncertain. This CDR3 has 12 residues. Germline CDR1 and CDR2: SGHRS and YFSETQ. Trimming took 3 bases from V and 6 from J, leaving 9 bases between them. The CDR3 protein is CASSSPVNGYTF. The CDR3 region has the DNA TGCGCCAGCAGCTCACCAGTGAATGGCTACACCTTC. The entire variable domain, with the rest obtained from reference TRBV5-1 and TRBJ1-2, is as follows: KAGVTQTPRYLIKTRGQQVTLSCSPISGHRSVSWYQQTPGQGLQFLFEYFSETQRNKGNFPGRFSGRQFSNSRSEMNVSTLELGDSALYLCASSSPVNGYTFGSGTRLTVV.

With respect to this clonotype: Sequence at one end of the junction differs from germline and may be a read error. DNA of the CDR3: TGTGCCAGCATCCCCGAAGCGGGAGGTTCCGGGGAGCTGGTTTTT. Translation: CASIPEAGGSGELVF. The rearrangement links TRBV12-3 or TRBV12-4 to TRBJ2-2, with 9 positions matching TRBD2. The CDR3 totals 15 residues.

This clonotype was observed a handful of times. The J gene is TRBJ2-2, the V gene TRBV12-5; weak D call: TRBD1 (6 bases). Trimming removed 5 bases at V and 7 bases at J, with 14 bases between. CDR3 size: 14 residues. Germline assignment: CDR1 LGHNT and CDR2 FRNRAP. The CDR3 DNA reads TGTGCTAGTGGTCCACAGGGTCCGTACGGGGAGCTGTTTTTT. This translates into CASGPQGPYGELFF.

J is TRBJ2-2 and V is TRBV20-1; tentative D call: TRBD2 (5 bases). The germline CDR1 and CDR2 sequences are DFQATT and SNEGSKA (reference sequence). This CDR3 is 13 amino acids long. The ends were cut back, 4 bases at V and 4 bases at J, with 10 bases in the middle. The CDR3 spells CSAKEVSTGELFF. The CDR3 nucleotides read TGCAGTGCTAAGGAGGTGAGCACCGGGGAGCTGTTTTTT.

At least ten counts were recorded for this clonotype. The chain employs TRBV6-5 and TRBJ2-1, with D possibly being TRBD2 (5 bases). With 4 bases removed from V and 10 bases from J, the gap between germline ends came to 17 bases. The germline V gene has CDR1 MNHEY and CDR2 SVGAGI. This CDR3 is 14 amino acids long. As DNA, the CDR3 is TGTGCCAGCAGTTCTCTAGCAGGTCCTATGGAGCAGTTCTTC. Translating gives CASSSLAGPMEQFF.

Turning to this clonotype: It may be a read error: a sequence one base away is much more abundant. J is TRBJ2-3 and V is TRBV7-2; the D is unclear. The DNA end is more similar to TRBJ1-5, so the J call may be wrong. The CDR3 extends over 15 amino acids. CDR1 SGHTA and CDR2 FQGNSA come from the germline V gene. CDR3 amino acids: CASSSGITSTDTQHF. The DNA for the CDR3 is TGTGCCAGCAGCTCGGGGATAACTAGCACAGATACGCAGCATTTT.

This clonotype came up many times. The chain carries TRBV5-1 and TRBJ2-7; the match to TRBD1 covers 10 bases. Germline CDR1 is SGHRS and CDR2 is YFSETQ. The CDR3 sequence is 15 residues long. Trimming cost V 4 bases and J 2 bases; bases outside gene matches: 6. The CDR3 nucleotides read TGCGCCAGCAGCGTTTCCGGGACAGGGGCCTACGAGCAGTACTTC. Translated, it gives CASSVSGTGAYEQYF.

The CDR3 is CASSLSGLAGRTDTQYF. Written as DNA, the CDR3 is TGTGCCAGCAGCTTATCCGGACTAGCGGGGCGCACAGATACGCAGTATTTT. The chain joins TRBV7-9 to TRBJ2-3, with 12 bases that match TRBD2. The germline gives CDR1 SEHNR, CDR2 FQNEAQ (reference sequence). The ends lost 2 bases at V and 1 base at J; junction bases unmatched: 4. This CDR3 spans 17 amino acids.

This clonotype was seen many times. The chain recombines TRBV9 with TRBJ2-3; D possibly uses TRBD1 or TRBD2 (6 bases each). The CDR3 totals 15 residues. V lost 4 bases, J lost 2 bases, and 14 bases lay in between. Germline values: CDR1 SGDLS, CDR2 YYNGEE. The CDR3 region has the DNA TGTGCCAGCAGCTCAGGGGCTAGCGACACAGATACGCAGTATTTT. Translated, it gives CASSSGASDTDTQYF.

Worth noting for this clonotype: It may be a read error: a sequence one base away is much more abundant. This chain connects TRBV6-5 to TRBJ2-1; 10 bases map to TRBD1. The CDR3 covers 17 residues. V dropped 2 bases and J dropped 8; count of bases not matched to a gene: 12. Germline loops: CDR1 MNHEY, CDR2 SVGAGI. The CDR3 spells CASSYIIGQGGPDEQFF. In DNA form, the CDR3 reads TGTGCCAGCAGTTACATCATAGGACAGGGGGGACCCGATGAGCAGTTCTTC.

A few counts support this clonotype. The rearrangement joins TRBV7-2 to TRBJ1-2; D remains ambiguous. Germline V CDR1 and CDR2: SGHTA, FQGNSA. CDR3 length: 15 residues. V gave up 2 bases and J gave up 4 bases, with 14 bases separating them. CDR3 in DNA: TGTGCCAGCAGCTTACAGGTTCCACCTACCTATGGCTACACCTTC. This translates into CASSLQVPPTYGYTF.

As concerns this clonotype: It may be a read error: a sequence one base away is much more abundant. The J gene is TRBJ2-3, the V gene TRBV5-1; D unresolved. Germline V gene sequence: CDR1 SGHRS, CDR2 YFSETQ. With 0 bases removed from V and 8 bases from J, the gap between germline ends came to 13 bases. The CDR3 spans 14 residues. Here the CDR3 reads CASSLDDTAVTQYF. In nucleotides, the CDR3 is TGCGCCAGCAGCTTGGATGATACCGCGGTTACGCAGTATTTT. Complete variable domain (other parts from reference TRBV5-1 and TRBJ2-3): KAGVTQTPRYLIKTRGQQVTLSCSPISGHRSVSWYQQTPGQGLQFLFEYFSETQRNKGNFPGRFSGRQFSNSRSEMNVSTLELGDSALYLCASSLDDTAVTQYFGPGTRLTVL.

This clonotype was seen repeatedly, ten times or more. The rearrangement links TRBV25-1 to TRBJ2-3; 8 bases agree with TRBD1. From germline, CDR1 is MGHDK and CDR2 SYGVNS. J lost 2 bases, V lost 4 bases, and 5 bases had no gene match. This CDR3 has 15 residues. CDR3 DNA: TGTGCCAGCAGTGTCGGACAGGGAACCACAGATACGCAGTATTTT. The encoded protein is CASSVGQGTTDTQYF.

This clonotype was seen a single time. It is likely a read error, because the conserved phenylalanine at the end of the CDR3 is missing. J is TRBJ2-1 and V is TRBV11-2, with D perhaps given as TRBD1 or TRBD2 (5 bases each). Trimming removed 6 bases from V and 4 bases from J, with 7 bases in between. The CDR3 covers 12 residues. Germline V gene data show CDR1 as SGHAT and CDR2 as FQNNGV. CDR3 in DNA: TGTGCCAGCAGGTGGGGGTACAATGAGCAGTTCTTG. Encoded protein: CASRWGYNEQFL.